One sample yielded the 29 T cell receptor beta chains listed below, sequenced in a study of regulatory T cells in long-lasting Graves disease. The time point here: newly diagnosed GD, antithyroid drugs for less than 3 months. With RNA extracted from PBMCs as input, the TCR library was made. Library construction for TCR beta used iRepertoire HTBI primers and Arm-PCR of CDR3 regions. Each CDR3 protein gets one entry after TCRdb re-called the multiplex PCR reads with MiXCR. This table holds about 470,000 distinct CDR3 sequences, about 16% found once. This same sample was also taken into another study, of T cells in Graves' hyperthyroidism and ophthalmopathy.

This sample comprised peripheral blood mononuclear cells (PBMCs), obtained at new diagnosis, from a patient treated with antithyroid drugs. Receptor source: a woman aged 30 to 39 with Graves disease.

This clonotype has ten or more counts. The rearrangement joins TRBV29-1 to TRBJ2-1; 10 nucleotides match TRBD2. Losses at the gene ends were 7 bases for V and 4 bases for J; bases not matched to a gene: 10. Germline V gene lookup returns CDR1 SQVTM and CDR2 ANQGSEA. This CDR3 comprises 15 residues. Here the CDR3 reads CSAGGLAPTYNEQFF. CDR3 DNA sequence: TGCAGCGCCGGGGGACTAGCGCCTACTTACAATGAGCAGTTCTTC.

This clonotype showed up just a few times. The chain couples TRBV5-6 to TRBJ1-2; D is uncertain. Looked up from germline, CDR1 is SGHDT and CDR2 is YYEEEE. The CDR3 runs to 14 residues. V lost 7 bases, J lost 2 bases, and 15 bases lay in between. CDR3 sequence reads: CASSLNGRNYGYTF. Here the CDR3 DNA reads TGTGCCAGCTCCTTAAACGGCAGAAACTATGGCTACACCTTC.

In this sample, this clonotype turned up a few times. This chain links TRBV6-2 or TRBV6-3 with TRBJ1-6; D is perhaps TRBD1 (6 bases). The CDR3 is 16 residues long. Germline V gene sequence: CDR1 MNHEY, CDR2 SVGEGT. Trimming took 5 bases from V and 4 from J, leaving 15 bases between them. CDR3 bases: TGTGCCAGCAGTGAACTGGGGGGCGCTTATAATTCACCCCTCCACTTT. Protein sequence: CASSELGGAYNSPLHF.

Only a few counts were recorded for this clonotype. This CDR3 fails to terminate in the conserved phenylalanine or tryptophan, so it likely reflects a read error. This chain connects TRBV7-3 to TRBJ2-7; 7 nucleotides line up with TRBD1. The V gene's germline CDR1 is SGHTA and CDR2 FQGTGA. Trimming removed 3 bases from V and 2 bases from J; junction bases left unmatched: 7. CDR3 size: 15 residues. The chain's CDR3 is CASSFRQGPPYEQYL. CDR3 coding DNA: TGTGCCAGCAGCTTCCGACAGGGACCCCCCTACGAGCAGTACCTC.

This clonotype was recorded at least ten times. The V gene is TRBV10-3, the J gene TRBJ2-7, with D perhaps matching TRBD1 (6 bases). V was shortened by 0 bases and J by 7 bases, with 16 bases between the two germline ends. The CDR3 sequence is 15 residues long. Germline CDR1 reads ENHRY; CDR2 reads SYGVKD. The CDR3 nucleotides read TGTGCCATCAGTGAGTCGGACGGCAGGGGCCTAGAGCAGTACTTC. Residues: CAISESDGRGLEQYF.

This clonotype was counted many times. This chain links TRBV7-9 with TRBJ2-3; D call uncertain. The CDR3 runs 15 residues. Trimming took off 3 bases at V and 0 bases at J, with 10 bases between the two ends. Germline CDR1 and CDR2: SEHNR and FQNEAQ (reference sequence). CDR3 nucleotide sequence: TGTGCCAGCAGCTTGATGGGAACTAGCACAGATACGCAGTATTTT. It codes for CASSLMGTSTDTQYF.

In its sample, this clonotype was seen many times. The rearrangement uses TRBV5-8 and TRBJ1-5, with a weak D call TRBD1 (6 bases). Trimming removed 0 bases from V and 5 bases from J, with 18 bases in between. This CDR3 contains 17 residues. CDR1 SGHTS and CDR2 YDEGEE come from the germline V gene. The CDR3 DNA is TGTGCCAGCAGCTTGGGGTCGGCAGGGGTGGTCGATCAGCCCCAGCATTTT. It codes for CASSLGSAGVVDQPQHF. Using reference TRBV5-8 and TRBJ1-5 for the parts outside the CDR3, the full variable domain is EAGVTQSPTHLIKTRGQQATLRCSPISGHTSVYWYQQALGLGLQFLLWYDEGEERNRGNFPPRFSGRQFPNYSSELNVNALELEDSALYLCASSLGSAGVVDQPQHFGDGTRLSIL.

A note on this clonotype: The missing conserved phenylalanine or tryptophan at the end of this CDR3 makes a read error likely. The CDR3 nucleotides are TGTGCCAGCAGTGGGACAGGGGCGCCCAATGAGCAGTTCTCC. It translates to CASSGTGAPNEQFS. The V gene is TRBV28, the J gene TRBJ2-1; TRBD1 matches at 10 bases. Losses at the gene ends were 5 bases for V and 6 bases for J; bases not matched to a gene: 4. Germline V gene sequence: CDR1 MDHEN, CDR2 SYDVKM. CDR3 length: 14 amino acids.

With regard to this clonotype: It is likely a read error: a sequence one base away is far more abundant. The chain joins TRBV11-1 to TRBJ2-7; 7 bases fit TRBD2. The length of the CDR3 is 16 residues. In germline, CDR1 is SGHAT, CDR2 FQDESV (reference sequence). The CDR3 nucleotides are TGTGCCAGCAGCCAAGAGGATAGCGGGTTGCCCTACGTGCAGTACTTC. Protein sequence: CASSQEDSGLPYVQYF.

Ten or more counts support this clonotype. This CDR3 is CASSTPSGNNEQFF. CDR3 coding DNA: TGTGCCAGCAGCACTCCCAGCGGAAACAATGAGCAGTTCTTC. The chain uses TRBV5-4 and TRBJ2-1; possible D gene TRBD2, 5 bases. The germline gives CDR1 SGHNT, CDR2 YYREEE (reference sequence). CDR3 length: 14 amino acids. Trimming pared 4 bases from V and 5 bases from J, leaving 13 bases between.

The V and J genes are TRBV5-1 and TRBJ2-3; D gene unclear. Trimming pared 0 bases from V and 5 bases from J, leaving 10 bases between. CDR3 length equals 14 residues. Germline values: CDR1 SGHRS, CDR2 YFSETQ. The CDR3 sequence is CASSLATVGDTQYF. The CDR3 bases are TGCGCCAGCAGCTTGGCCACGGTGGGAGATACGCAGTATTTT.

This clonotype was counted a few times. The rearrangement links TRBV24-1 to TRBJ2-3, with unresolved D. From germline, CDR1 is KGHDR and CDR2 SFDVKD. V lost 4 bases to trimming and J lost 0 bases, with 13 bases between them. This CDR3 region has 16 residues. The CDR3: CATSDPRPASTDTQYF. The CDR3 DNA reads TGTGCCACCAGTGACCCTCGGCCAGCCAGCACAGATACGCAGTATTTT.

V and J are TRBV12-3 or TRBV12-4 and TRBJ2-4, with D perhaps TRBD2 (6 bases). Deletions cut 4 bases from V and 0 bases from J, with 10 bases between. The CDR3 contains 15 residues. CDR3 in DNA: TGTGCCAGCAGTTCGGGAGTGGCAGCCAAAAACATTCAGTACTTC. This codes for CASSSGVAAKNIQYF.

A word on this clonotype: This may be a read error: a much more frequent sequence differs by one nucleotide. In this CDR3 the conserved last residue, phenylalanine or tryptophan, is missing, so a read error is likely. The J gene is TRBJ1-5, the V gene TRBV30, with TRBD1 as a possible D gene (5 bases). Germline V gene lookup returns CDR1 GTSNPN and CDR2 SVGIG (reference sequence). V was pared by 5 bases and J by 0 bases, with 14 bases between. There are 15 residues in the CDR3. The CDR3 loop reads CAWGFQGVSNQPQHL. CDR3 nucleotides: TGTGCCTGGGGGTTTCAGGGAGTTAGCAATCAGCCCCAGCATCTT.

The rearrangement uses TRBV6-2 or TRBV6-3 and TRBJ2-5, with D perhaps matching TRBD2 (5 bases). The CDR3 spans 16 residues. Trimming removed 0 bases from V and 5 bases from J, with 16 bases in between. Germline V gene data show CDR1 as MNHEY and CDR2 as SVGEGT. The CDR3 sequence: CASSYSMYSRGETQYF. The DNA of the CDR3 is TGTGCCAGCAGTTACTCGATGTACAGTCGAGGGGAGACCCAGTACTTC.

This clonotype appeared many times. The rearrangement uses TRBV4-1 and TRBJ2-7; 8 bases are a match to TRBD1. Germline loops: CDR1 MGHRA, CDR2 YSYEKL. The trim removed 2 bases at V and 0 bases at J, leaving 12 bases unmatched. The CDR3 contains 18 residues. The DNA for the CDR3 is TGCGCCAGCAGCCAATCCTCTTCGGGACAGGTTCGCTCCTACGAGCAGTACTTC. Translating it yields CASSQSSSGQVRSYEQYF.

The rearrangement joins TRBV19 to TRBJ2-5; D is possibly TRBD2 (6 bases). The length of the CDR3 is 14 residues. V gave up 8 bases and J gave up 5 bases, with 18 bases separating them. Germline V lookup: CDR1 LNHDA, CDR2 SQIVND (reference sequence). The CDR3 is CASRPWGEGETQYF. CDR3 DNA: TGTGCCAGTCGGCCCTGGGGGGAAGGGGAGACCCAGTACTTC.

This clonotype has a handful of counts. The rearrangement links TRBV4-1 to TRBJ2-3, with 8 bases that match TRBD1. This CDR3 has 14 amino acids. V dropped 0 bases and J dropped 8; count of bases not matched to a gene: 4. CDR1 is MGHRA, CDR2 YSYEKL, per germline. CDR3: CASSQDRGLTTQYF. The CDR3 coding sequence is TGCGCCAGCAGCCAAGACAGGGGGCTAACTACGCAGTATTTT.

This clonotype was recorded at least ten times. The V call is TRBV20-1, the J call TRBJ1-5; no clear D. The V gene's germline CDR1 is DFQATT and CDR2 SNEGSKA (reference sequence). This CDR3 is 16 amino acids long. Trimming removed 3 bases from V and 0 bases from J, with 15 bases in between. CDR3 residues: CSASPVSRDSNQPQHF. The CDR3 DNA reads TGCAGTGCTAGTCCAGTCTCTAGGGATAGCAATCAGCCCCAGCATTTT.

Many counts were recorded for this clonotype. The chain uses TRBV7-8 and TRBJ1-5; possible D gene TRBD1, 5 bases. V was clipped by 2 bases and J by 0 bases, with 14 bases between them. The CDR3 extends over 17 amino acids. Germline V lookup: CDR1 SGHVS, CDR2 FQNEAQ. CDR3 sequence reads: CASSLFPQGSSNQPQHF. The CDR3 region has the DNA TGTGCCAGCAGCTTATTCCCGCAGGGCTCTAGCAATCAGCCCCAGCATTTT.

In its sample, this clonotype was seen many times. The CDR3 region has the DNA TGTGCCAGCAGTATCACTAGAGACAATGAGCAGTTCTTC. Translating it yields CASSITRDNEQFF. This chain uses TRBV12-3 or TRBV12-4 with TRBJ2-1; a weak D match, TRBD2 (5 bases). The ends were cut back, 5 bases at V and 5 bases at J, with 10 bases in the middle. There are 13 residues in the CDR3.

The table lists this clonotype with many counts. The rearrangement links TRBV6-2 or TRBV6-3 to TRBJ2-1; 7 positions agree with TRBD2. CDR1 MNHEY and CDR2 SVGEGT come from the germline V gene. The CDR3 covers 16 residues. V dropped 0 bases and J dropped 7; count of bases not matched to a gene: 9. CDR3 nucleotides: TGTGCCAGCAGTTACTCTATAACTAGCGACCCAAATGAGCAGTTCTTC. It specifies CASSYSITSDPNEQFF.

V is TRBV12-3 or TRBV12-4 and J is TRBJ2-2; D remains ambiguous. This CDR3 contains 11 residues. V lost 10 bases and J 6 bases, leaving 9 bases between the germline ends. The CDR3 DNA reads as TGTGCCACCGAGTTCGCCGGGGAGCTGTTTTTT. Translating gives CATEFAGELFF.

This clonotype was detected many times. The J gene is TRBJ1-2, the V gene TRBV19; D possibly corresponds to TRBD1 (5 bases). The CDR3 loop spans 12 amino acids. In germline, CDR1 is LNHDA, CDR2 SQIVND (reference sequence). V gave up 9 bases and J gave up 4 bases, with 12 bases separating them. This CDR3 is CASLGTVYGYTF. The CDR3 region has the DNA TGTGCCAGCCTCGGGACGGTCTATGGCTACACCTTC.

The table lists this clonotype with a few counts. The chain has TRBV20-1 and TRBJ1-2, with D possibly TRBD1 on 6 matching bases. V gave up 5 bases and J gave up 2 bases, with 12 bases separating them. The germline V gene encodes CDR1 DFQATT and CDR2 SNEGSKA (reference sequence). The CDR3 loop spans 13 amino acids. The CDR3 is CSARRGENYGYTF. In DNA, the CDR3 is TGCAGTGCTCGAAGGGGGGAAAACTATGGCTACACCTTC.

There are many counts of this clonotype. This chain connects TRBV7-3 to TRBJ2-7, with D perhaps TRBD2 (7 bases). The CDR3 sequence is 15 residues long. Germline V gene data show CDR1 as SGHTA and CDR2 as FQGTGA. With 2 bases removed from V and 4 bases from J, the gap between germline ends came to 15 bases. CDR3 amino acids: CASSLGGGSSYEQYF. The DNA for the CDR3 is TGTGCCAGCAGCTTAGGGGGCGGGAGTTCATACGAGCAGTACTTC.

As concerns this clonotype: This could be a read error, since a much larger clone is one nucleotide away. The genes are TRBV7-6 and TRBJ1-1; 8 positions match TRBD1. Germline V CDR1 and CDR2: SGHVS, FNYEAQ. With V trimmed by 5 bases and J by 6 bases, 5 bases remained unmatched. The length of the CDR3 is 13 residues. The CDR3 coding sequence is TGTGCCAGCAGCGGAGCAGGGGGCCCTGAAGCTTTCTTT. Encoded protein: CASSGAGGPEAFF. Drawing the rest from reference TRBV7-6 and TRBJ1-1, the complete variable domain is GAGVSQSPRYKVTKRGQDVALRCDPISGHVSLYWYRQALGQGPEFLTYFNYEAQQDKSGLPNDRFSAERPEGSISTLTIQRTEQRDSAMYRCASSGAGGPEAFFGQGTRLTVV.

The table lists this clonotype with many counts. CDR3 residues: CASSSIDRAYEKLFF. Here the CDR3 DNA reads TGTGCCAGCAGCTCCATCGACAGGGCGTATGAAAAACTGTTTTTT. This chain connects TRBV11-2 to TRBJ1-4; TRBD1 aligns across 7 bases. Trimming at V came to 4 bases and at J to 6 bases, leaving 8 bases not matched to a gene. The CDR3 has 15 amino acids. From germline, CDR1 is SGHAT and CDR2 FQNNGV.

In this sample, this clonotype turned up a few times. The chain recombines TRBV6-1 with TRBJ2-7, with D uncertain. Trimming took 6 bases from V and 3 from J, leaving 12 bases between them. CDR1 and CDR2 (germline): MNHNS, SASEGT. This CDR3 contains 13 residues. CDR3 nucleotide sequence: TGTGCCAGCAGACCCCCACCCGGCTACGAGCAGTACTTC. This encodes CASRPPPGYEQYF.